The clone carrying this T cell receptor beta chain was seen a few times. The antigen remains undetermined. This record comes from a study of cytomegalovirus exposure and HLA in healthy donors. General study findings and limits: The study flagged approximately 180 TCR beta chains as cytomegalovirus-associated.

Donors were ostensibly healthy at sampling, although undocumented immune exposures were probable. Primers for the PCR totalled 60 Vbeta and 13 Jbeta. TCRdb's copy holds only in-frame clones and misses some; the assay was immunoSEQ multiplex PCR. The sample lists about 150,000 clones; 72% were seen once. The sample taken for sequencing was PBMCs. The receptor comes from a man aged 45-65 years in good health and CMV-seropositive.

In DNA, the CDR3 is TGTGCCAGCAGCGCCGGGACAGCTAGATCCTACGAGCAGTACTTC. It codes for CASSAGTARSYEQYF. The rearrangement joins TRBV2 to TRBJ2-7, with 7 bases that match TRBD1. Per the germline V gene, CDR1 is SNHLY and CDR2 is FYNNEI. V gave up 6 bases and J gave up 1 base; unmatched junction bases: 9. The CDR3 spans 15 residues. The full variable domain, completed using reference TRBV2 and TRBJ2-7, is EPEVTQTPSHQVTQMGQEVILRCVPISNHLYFYWYRQILGQKVEFLVSFYNNEISEKSEIFDDQFSVERPDGSNFTLKIRSTKLEDSAMYFCASSAGTARSYEQYFGPGTRLTVT.